The present T cell receptor (beta chain) was sequenced within a study of T cell responses to AZD1222 COVID-19 vaccine. Regarding the study as a whole: The study found Spike-specific TCR breadth and depth rose after two AZD1222 doses.

Assay: immunoSEQ multiplex PCR; the TCRdb copy retains only in-frame clones and omits some. The profile shows approximately 130,000 clones, 93% of them singletons. Looked up from germline, CDR1 is ENHRY and CDR2 is SYGVKD. The CDR3 runs to 13 residues. V shed 2 bases and J shed 7 bases, with 8 bases lying between them. Regarding this clone: Its antigen is unidentified.

This TCR came from an adult in good health. The material sequenced was peripheral blood, taken on day 0 of AZD1222 vaccination. The rearrangement uses TRBV10-3 and TRBJ1-4; maybe TRBD1 (5 bases). The CDR3 DNA reads TGTGCCATCAGTGAGGACAGACTTGAAAAACTGTTTTTT. This gives the protein CAISEDRLEKLFF.